This record looks at one TCR beta chain sequence and its context. Sequencing used immunoSEQ multiplex PCR; TCRdb keeps in-frame clones, though not all of them. The sample shows 40,000 to 50,000 clones, 91% of them seen only once. This entry belongs to a study of T cell changes during pregnancy in multiple sclerosis. This clonotype was obtained from a female donor with multiple sclerosis, enrolled in a pregnancy study. The input for sequencing was CD8+ T cells from peripheral blood mononuclear cells, taken after pregnancy.

The DNA of the CDR3 is TGTGCCAGCAGCGCTGGGACAGGGACCTACGAGCAGTACTTC. This codes for CASSAGTGTYEQYF. The chain links TRBV7-6 to TRBJ2-7; 9 bases map to TRBD1. V lost 5 bases to trimming and J lost 2 bases; unmatched junction nucleotides: 4. This CDR3 has 14 amino acids. Germline V lookup: CDR1 SGHVS, CDR2 FNYEAQ.